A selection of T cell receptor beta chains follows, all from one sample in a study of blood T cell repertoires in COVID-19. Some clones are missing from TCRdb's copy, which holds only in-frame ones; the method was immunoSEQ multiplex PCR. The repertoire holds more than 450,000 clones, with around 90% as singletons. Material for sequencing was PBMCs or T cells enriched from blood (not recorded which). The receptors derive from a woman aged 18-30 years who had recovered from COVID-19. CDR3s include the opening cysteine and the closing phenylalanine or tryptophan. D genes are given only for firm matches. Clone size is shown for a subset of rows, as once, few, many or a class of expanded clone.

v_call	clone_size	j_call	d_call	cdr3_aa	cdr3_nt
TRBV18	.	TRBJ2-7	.	CASSPESTYEQYF	TGTGCCAGCTCACCAGAGAGTACCTACGAGCAGTACTTC
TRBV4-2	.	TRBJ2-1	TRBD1	CASSQGEGALPNEQFF	TGTGCCAGCAGCCAAGGTGAGGGGGCCCTACCGAATGAGCAGTTCTTC
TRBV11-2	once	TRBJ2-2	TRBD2	CASSRTSGTGELFF	TGTGCCAGCAGCCGGACTAGCGGTACCGGGGAGCTGTTTTTT
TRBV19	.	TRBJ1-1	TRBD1	CASSPQGMDTEAFF	TGTGCCAGTAGTCCACAGGGGATGGACACTGAAGCTTTCTTT
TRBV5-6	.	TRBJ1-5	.	CASSLLTAGQPQHF	TGTGCCAGCAGCTTGTTGACAGCGGGACAGCCCCAGCATTTT
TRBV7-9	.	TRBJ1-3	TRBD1	CASSLTGQGDTIYF	TGTGCCAGCAGCCTCACGGGACAGGGGGACACCATATATTTT
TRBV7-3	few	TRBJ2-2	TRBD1	CASSQDRVGTGELFF	TGTGCCAGCAGCCAGGACAGGGTCGGCACCGGGGAGCTGTTTTTT
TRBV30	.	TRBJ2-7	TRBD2	CAWSVLRGRTEQYF	TGTGCCTGGAGTGTATTGCGGGGGAGAACCGAGCAGTACTTC
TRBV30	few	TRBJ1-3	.	CAWSVGVISGNTIYF	TGTGCCTGGAGTGTGGGAGTGATCTCTGGAAACACCATATATTTT
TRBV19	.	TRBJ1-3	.	CASSPGVTGNTIYF	TGTGCCAGTAGTCCGGGAGTTACCGGAAACACCATATATTTT
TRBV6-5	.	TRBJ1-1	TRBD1	CASSLDRGNTEAFF	TGTGCCAGCAGCTTGGACAGGGGCAATACTGAAGCTTTCTTT
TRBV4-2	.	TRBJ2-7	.	CASSQETGSSYEQYF	TGTGCCAGCAGCCAAGAGACGGGAAGCTCCTACGAGCAGTACTTC
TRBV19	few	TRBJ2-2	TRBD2	CASGRLAGGPGTGELFF	TGTGCCAGTGGTCGACTAGCGGGGGGGCCGGGCACCGGGGAGCTGTTTTTT
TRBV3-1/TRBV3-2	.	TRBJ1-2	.	CASSQDYSTSGGYTF	TGTGCCAGCAGCCAAGATTATTCGACCTCCGGGGGCTACACCTTC
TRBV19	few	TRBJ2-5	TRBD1	CASNGGTAQETQYF	TGTGCCAGTAATGGTGGGACAGCTCAAGAGACCCAGTACTTC
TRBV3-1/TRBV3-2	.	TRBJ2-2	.	CASSLGSGTGELFF	TGTGCCAGCAGCCTCGGGTCGGGCACCGGGGAGCTGTTTTTT
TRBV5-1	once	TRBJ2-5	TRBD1	CASSLLTGGRETQYF	TGCGCCAGCAGCTTACTAACAGGGGGTCGAGAGACCCAGTACTTC
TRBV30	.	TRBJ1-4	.	CAWSVRFPKAGEKLFF	TGTGCCTGGAGTGTACGGTTCCCTAAAGCGGGCGAAAAACTGTTTTTT
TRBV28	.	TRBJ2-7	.	CASTTAYEQYF	TGTGCCAGCACTACCGCCTACGAGCAGTACTTC
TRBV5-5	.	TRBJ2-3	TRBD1	CASSYWTGGADTQYF	TGTGCCAGCAGCTATTGGACAGGGGGAGCAGATACGCAGTATTTT
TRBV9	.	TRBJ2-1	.	CASSVSGSHNEQFF	TGTGCCAGCAGCGTAAGCGGTAGCCACAATGAGCAGTTCTTC
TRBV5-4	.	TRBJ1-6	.	CASSLVEEGSPLHF	TGTGCCAGCAGCTTGGTAGAGGAGGGCTCACCCCTCCACTTT
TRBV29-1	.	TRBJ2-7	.	CSVLGRGQIYEQYF	TGCAGCGTCTTGGGACGCGGACAGATCTACGAGCAGTACTTC
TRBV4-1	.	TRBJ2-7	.	CASSQALPLSDEQYF	TGCGCCAGCAGCCAAGCGCTTCCCCTCTCGGACGAGCAGTACTTC
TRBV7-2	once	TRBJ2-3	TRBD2	CASSLGLAGGRIADTQYF	TGTGCCAGCAGCTTAGGACTAGCGGGGGGGCGAATAGCAGATACGCAGTATTTT
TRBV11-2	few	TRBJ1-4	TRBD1	CASSLGQLETNEKLFF	TGTGCCAGCAGCCTGGGACAGTTGGAAACTAATGAAAAACTGTTTTTT
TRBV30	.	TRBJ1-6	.	CAWTLGVSSNALHF	TGTGCCTGGACCCTAGGTGTATCATCTAACGCCCTCCACTTT
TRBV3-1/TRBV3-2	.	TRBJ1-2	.	CASSQERNNYGYTF	TGTGCCAGCAGCCAAGAGAGGAACAACTATGGCTACACCTTC
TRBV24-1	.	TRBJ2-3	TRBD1	CATSDRTGYTDTQYF	TGTGCCACCAGTGATCGGACAGGTTACACAGATACGCAGTATTTT
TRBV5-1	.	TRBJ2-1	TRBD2	CASSSTSGVWGNEQFF	TGCGCCAGCAGCTCTACAAGCGGGGTTTGGGGTAATGAGCAGTTCTTC
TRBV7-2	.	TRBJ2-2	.	CASSLALIRANTGELFF	TGTGCCAGCAGCTTAGCGCTCATCAGGGCTAACACCGGGGAGCTGTTTTTT
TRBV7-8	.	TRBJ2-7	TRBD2	CASSSRTSGASSYEQYF	TGTGCCAGCAGCTCCCGGACTAGCGGGGCAAGCTCCTACGAGCAGTACTTC
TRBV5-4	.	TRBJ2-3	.	CASSLGGTGTDTQYF	TGTGCCAGCAGCCTCGGAGGGACAGGCACAGATACGCAGTATTTT
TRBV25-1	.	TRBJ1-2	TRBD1	CASSETGEYGYTF	TGTGCCAGCAGTGAAACAGGGGAATACGGCTACACCTTC
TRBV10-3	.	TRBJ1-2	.	CAISGQINYGYTF	TGTGCCATCTCCGGACAGATTAACTATGGCTACACCTTC
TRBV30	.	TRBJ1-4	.	CAWSVSPFNEKLFF	TGTGCCTGGAGTGTAAGCCCGTTTAATGAAAAACTGTTTTTT
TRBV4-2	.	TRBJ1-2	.	CASSQVEGSSPYGYTF	TGTGCCAGCAGCCAAGTTGAGGGCTCAAGTCCTTATGGCTACACCTTC
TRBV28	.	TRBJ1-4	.	CASRIQSTNEKLFF	TGTGCCAGCAGGATACAGTCTACTAATGAAAAACTGTTTTTT
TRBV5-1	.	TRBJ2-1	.	CASSAGADLSYNEQFF	TGCGCCAGCAGCGCCGGAGCGGACCTCTCCTACAATGAGCAGTTCTTC
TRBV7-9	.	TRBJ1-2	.	CASSLPSTANLNYGYTF	TGTGCCAGCAGCTTGCCCTCGACAGCCAATCTAAACTATGGCTACACCTTC
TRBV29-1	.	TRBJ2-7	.	CSVEDSSYEQYF	TGCAGCGTTGAGGACAGCTCCTACGAGCAGTACTTC
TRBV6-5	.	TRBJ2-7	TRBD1	CASKRGQGSYEQYF	TGTGCCAGCAAGCGGGGACAGGGGTCCTACGAGCAGTACTTC
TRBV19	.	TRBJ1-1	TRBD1	CATTNNRGTEAFF	TGTGCCACCACTAACAACAGGGGCACTGAAGCTTTCTTT
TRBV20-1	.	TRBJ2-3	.	CSAIDQSIPDTQYF	TGCAGTGCTATTGACCAGTCCATCCCAGATACGCAGTATTTT
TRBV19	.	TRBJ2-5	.	CASSSLTDWAKETQYF	TGTGCCAGTAGTTCCCTGACGGACTGGGCCAAAGAGACCCAGTACTTC
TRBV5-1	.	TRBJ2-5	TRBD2	CASSLAGTSTGETQYF	TGCGCCAGCAGTCTCGCCGGGACTAGTACCGGAGAGACCCAGTACTTC
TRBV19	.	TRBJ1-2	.	CASRAYGYTF	TGTGCCAGTAGGGCCTATGGCTACACCTTC
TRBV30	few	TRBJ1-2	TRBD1	CARDSNYGYTF	TGTGCTCGGGACAGCAACTATGGCTACACCTTC
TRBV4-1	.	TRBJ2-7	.	CASSPHGGGPGEQYF	TGCGCCAGCAGCCCACATGGGGGGGGCCCTGGCGAGCAGTACTTC
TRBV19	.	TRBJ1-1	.	CASTKGQRNTEAFF	TGTGCCAGTACTAAAGGACAGAGGAACACTGAAGCTTTCTTT